This entry lists 7 T cell receptor beta chains sequenced from one sample in a study of T cell responses to AZD1222 COVID-19 vaccine. This table comes from immunoSEQ multiplex PCR, and its TCRdb copy is limited to in-frame clones, with some not included. The repertoire holds more than 70,000 clones, with roughly 87% as singletons. Material: peripheral blood, obtained on day 0 of AZD1222 vaccination. Receptors were obtained from an adult in good health.

The rearrangement joins TRBV3-1 (or the pseudogene TRBV3-2) to TRBJ2-5; a weak D match, TRBD2 (5 bases). This CDR3 contains 15 residues. Germline V gene data show CDR1 as LGHDT and CDR2 as YNNKEL (reference sequence). Trimming removed 6 bases at V and 7 bases at J, with 21 bases between. Here the CDR3 reads CASRHEGLRSGTQYF. The CDR3 bases are TGTGCCAGCAGACACGAGGGCCTCCGGAGCGGGACCCAGTACTTC.

V and J are TRBV27 and TRBJ1-2; 7 nucleotides agree with TRBD1. Germline V gene lookup returns CDR1 MNHEY and CDR2 SMNVEV (reference sequence). V trimming: 5 bases; J trimming: 6 bases; junction bases outside the gene matches: 9. The length of the CDR3 is 14 residues. The CDR3 DNA is TGTGCCAGCAGTCTCACCCGGGACAGTAATGGCTACACCTTC. Protein: CASSLTRDSNGYTF.

The chain has TRBV13 and TRBJ2-7, with D possibly matching TRBD1 (6 bases). The CDR3 is made up of 14 amino acids. Trimming cost V 5 bases and J 3 bases, with 14 bases left between them. Germline values: CDR1 PRHDT, CDR2 FYEKMQ (reference sequence). In DNA, the CDR3 is TGTGCCAGCAGCCCTAGGGACATAGGCTACGAGCAGTACTTC. The encoded protein is CASSPRDIGYEQYF.

The chain employs TRBV24-1 and TRBJ2-7, with TRBD1 matching over 9 bases. The germline V gene encodes CDR1 KGHDR and CDR2 SFDVKD. The V and J ends lost 12 bases and 3 bases, in that order; junction bases with no gene match: 5. The CDR3 contains 12 residues. The DNA of the CDR3 is TGTGCCGGACCGGGACAGGGCTACGAGCAGTACTTC. Protein product: CAGPGQGYEQYF.

This clone was picked up a small number of times. The V and J genes are TRBV19 and TRBJ1-1; D call uncertain. V was cut by 3 bases and J by 5 bases, with 7 bases left in between. Germline V gene lookup returns CDR1 LNHDA and CDR2 SQIVND (reference sequence). The CDR3 extends over 12 amino acids. The CDR3: CASSIIGTEAFF. DNA for the CDR3: TGTGCCAGTAGTATCATTGGAACTGAAGCTTTCTTT.

This chain connects TRBV12-3 or TRBV12-4 to TRBJ1-1; D ambiguous. With 1 base removed from V and 10 bases from J, the gap between germline ends came to 7 bases. The CDR3 is 11 residues long. CDR3 in amino acids: CASSLGQRAFF. CDR3 nucleotides: TGTGCCAGCAGTTTAGGGCAGAGAGCTTTCTTT.

This clone was found a few times. The chain joins TRBV4-1 to TRBJ2-7; 10 nucleotides align to TRBD2. Germline loops: CDR1 MGHRA, CDR2 YSYEKL. This CDR3 is 14 amino acids long. J lost 11 bases, V lost 1 base, and 8 bases had no gene match. The CDR3 nucleotides are TGCGCCAGCAGCCAAGTCCCAGCGGGAGGGCGGGAGTACTTC. This encodes CASSQVPAGGREYF.